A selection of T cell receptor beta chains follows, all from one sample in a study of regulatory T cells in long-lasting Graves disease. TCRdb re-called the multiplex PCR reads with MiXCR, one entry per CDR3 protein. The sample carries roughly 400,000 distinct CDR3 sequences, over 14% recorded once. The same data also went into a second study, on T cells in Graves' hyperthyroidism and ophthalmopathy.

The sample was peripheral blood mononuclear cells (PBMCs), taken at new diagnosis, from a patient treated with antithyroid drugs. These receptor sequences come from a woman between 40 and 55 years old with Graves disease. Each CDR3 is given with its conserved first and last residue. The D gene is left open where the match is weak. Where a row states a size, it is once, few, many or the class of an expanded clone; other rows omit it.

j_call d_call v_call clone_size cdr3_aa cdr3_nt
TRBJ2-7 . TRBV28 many CASSLLGEVYYEQYF TGTGCCAGCAGCCTTCTAGGGGAGGTTTACTACGAGCAGTACTTC
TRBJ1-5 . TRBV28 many CASSYDRSNQPQHF TGTGCCAGCAGTTATGACAGAAGCAATCAGCCCCAGCATTTT
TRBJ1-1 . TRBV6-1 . CASSVDFMNTEAFF TGTGCCAGCAGTGTAGACTTCATGAACACTGAAGCTTTCTTT
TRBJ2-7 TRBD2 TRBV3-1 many CASSIGLAGVVEQYF TGTGCCAGCAGCATAGGACTAGCGGGAGTTGTCGAGCAGTACTTC
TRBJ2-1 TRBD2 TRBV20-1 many CSASKTSGSNEQFF TGCAGTGCTAGCAAGACTAGCGGGAGTAATGAGCAGTTCTTC
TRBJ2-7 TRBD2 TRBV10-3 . CAISEAGLTYEQYF TGTGCCATCAGTGAGGCGGGACTAACCTACGAGCAGTACTTC
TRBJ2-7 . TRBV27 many CASSLGWEDPYEQYF TGTGCCAGCAGTTTAGGGTGGGAGGACCCCTACGAGCAGTACTTC
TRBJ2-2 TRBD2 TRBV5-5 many CASSLDSGRAGTGELFF TGTGCCAGCAGCTTAGATAGCGGGAGGGCCGGCACCGGGGAGCTGTTTTTT
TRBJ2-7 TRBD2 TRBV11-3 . CASSFPGGASEQYF TGTGCCAGCAGCTTCCCGGGGGGGGCAAGCGAGCAGTACTTC
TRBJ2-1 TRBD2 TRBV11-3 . CASSPPAGSSDNEQFF TGTGCCAGCAGCCCCCCAGCGGGAAGCTCCGACAATGAGCAGTTCTTC
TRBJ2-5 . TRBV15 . CATRDGGRETQYF TGTGCCACCAGGGATGGGGGCCGTGAGACCCAGTACTTC
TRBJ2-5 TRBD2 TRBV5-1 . CASTPGSLAAGETQYF TGCGCCAGCACCCCGGGTTCACTAGCGGCCGGCGAGACCCAGTACTTC
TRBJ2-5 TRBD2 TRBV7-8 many CASSLGVIRGGETQYF TGTGCCAGCAGCTTAGGCGTAATTCGGGGGGGAGAGACCCAGTACTTC
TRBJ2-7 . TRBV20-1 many CSAMLRSTYEQYF TGCAGTGCGATGTTGCGATCGACCTACGAGCAGTACTTC
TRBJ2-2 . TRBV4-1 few CASSQLSAGTGELFF TGCGCCAGCAGCCAATTGTCGGCCGGGACCGGGGAGCTGTTTTTT
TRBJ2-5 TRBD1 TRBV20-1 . CSASETGWGMDEQYF TGCAGTGCTAGTGAGACAGGGTGGGGGATGGATGAGCAGTACTTC
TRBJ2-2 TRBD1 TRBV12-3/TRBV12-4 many CASRGTVANTGELFF TGTGCCAGCAGGGGGACAGTCGCGAACACCGGGGAGCTGTTTTTT
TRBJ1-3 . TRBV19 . CASSPGDYSGNTIYF TGTGCCAGTAGCCCAGGAGATTACTCTGGAAACACCATATATTTT
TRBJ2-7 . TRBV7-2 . CASSLGVTDYEQYF TGTGCCAGCAGCTTAGGGGTGACGGATTACGAGCAGTACTTC
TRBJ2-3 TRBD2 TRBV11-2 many CASTSGSLPDTQYF TGTGCCAGTACTAGCGGGAGTCTCCCAGATACGCAGTATTTT
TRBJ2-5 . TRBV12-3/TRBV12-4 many CASSSLASETQYF TGTGCCAGCAGCTCACTAGCATCAGAGACCCAGTACTTC
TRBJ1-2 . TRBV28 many CASSTPGNYGYTF TGTGCCAGCAGTACGCCAGGGAACTATGGCTACACCTTC
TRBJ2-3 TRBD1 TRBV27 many CASSPSRTGPTDTQYF TGTGCCAGCAGTCCCTCCAGGACAGGGCCCACAGATACGCAGTATTTT
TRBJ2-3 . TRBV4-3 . CASSQEQGTDTQYF TGCGCCAGCAGCCAAGAACAGGGAACAGATACGCAGTATTTT
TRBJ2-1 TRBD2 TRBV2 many CASNNGLAGGIAYNEQFF TGTGCCAGCAATAACGGACTAGCGGGAGGGATCGCCTACAATGAGCAGTTCTTC
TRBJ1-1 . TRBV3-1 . CASSQGPTGEAFF TGTGCCAGCAGCCAGGGACCGACAGGTGAAGCTTTCTTT
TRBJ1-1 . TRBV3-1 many CASSQVGTEAFF TGTGCCAGCAGCCAAGTCGGCACTGAAGCTTTCTTT
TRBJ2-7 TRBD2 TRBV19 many CASTRGTSGSHEQYF TGTGCCAGTACCCGCGGCACTAGCGGGAGCCACGAGCAGTACTTC
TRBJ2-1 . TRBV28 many CASSPPDGGRGQFF TGTGCCAGCAGCCCCCCAGACGGGGGTCGTGGGCAGTTCTTC
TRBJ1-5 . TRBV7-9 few CASSPGTDQPQHF TGTGCCAGCAGCCCAGGGACGGATCAGCCCCAGCATTTT
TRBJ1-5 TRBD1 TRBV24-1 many CATWTGDSNQPQHF TGTGCCACCTGGACAGGGGACAGCAATCAGCCCCAGCATTTT
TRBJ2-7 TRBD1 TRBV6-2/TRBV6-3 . CASSEKDRGHTEQYF TGTGCCAGCAGCGAGAAGGACAGGGGTCATACGGAGCAGTACTTC
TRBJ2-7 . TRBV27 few CASSSGTPSNEQYF TGTGCCAGCAGTTCGGGGACACCCAGCAACGAGCAGTACTTC
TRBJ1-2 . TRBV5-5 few CASSLVGTDAPYGYTF TGTGCCAGCAGCTTGGTGGGCACCGACGCACCCTATGGCTACACCTTC
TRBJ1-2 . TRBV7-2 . CASSLGSQGLDGYTF TGTGCCAGCAGCTTAGGGTCACAGGGTTTGGATGGCTACACCTTC
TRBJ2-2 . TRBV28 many CASSSRQGGAGELFF TGTGCCAGCAGTTCGAGACAGGGAGGGGCCGGGGAGCTGTTTTTT
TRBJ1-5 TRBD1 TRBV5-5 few CASSLRTGEDQPQHF TGTGCCAGCAGCTTAAGGACAGGGGAGGATCAGCCCCAGCATTTT
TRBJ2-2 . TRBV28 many CASSPSAPGELFF TGTGCCAGCAGTCCTAGCGCCCCCGGGGAGCTGTTTTTT
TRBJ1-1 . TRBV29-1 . CSVKGQAFF TGCAGCGTAAAGGGGCAAGCTTTCTTT
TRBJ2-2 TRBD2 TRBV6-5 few CASSSLAGEGELFF TGTGCCAGCAGTTCACTAGCGGGAGAAGGGGAGCTGTTTTTT
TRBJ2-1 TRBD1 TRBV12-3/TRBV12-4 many CASSKRQGNEQFF TGTGCCAGCAGTAAACGACAGGGCAATGAGCAGTTCTTC